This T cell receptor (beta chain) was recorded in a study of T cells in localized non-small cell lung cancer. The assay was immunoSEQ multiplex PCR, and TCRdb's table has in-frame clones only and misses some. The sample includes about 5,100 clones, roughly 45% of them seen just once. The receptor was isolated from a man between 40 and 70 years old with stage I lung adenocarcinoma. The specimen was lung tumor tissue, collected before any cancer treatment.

The CDR3 reads CAWSRLGGKSYEQYF. The CDR3 DNA is TGTGCCTGGAGTAGGTTGGGGGGAAAATCCTACGAGCAGTACTTC. This chain joins TRBV30 and TRBJ2-7; the D gene is possibly TRBD2 (6 bases). V gave up 2 bases and J gave up 1 base, with 15 bases separating them. From germline, CDR1 is GTSNPN and CDR2 SVGIG (reference sequence). This CDR3 region has 15 residues.